This T cell receptor (beta chain) was profiled in a study of response to subunit inactivated influenza vaccine. The length of the CDR3 is 17 residues. Trimming left V 1 base short and J 8 bases short, with 21 bases between. CDR1 is SGHAT, CDR2 FQNNGV, per germline. TCRdb fed the RT-PCR reads into MiXCR, producing one record per CDR3 protein. Of approximately 500,000 distinct CDR3 sequences listed, roughly 23% are singletons. The sample was also linked to a second study, of T cells expressing NK-cell markers. That study reports: For TCR beta, cDNA was produced by 5'RACE template switching with UMIs.

The chain combines TRBV11-2 with TRBJ2-4; D unclear. Sample: CD4+ T cells sorted from PBMCs, taken about 11 days after vaccination. The source of this sequence is a man in his forties or fifties who received an inactivated influenza vaccine. The CDR3 spells CASSLAENVARVDIQYF. Here the CDR3 DNA reads TGTGCCAGCAGCTTAGCCGAAAACGTTGCCCGCGTGGACATTCAGTACTTC.